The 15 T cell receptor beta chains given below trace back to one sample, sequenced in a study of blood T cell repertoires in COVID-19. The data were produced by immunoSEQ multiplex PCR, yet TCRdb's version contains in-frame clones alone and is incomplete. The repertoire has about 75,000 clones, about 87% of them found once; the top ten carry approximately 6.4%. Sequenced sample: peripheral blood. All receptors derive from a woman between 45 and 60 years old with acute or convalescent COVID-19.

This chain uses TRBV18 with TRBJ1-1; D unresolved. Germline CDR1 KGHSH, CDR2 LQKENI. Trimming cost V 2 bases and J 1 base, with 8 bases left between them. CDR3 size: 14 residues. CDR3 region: CASSPGQENTEAFF. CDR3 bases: TGTGCCAGCTCACCAGGGCAGGAGAACACTGAAGCTTTCTTT.

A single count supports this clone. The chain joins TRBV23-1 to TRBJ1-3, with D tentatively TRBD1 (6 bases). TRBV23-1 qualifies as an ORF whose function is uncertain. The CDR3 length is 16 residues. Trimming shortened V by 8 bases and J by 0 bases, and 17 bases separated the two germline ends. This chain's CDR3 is CASGTSLTGSGNTIYF. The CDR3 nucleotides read TGCGCCAGCGGAACTTCTCTGACAGGCTCTGGAAACACCATATATTTT.

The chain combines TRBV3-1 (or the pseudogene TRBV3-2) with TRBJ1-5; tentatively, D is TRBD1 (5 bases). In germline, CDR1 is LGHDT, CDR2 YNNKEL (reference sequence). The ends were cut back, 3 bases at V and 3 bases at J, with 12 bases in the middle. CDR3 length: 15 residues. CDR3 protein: CASSQGGANNQPQHF. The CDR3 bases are TGTGCCAGCAGCCAGGGAGGGGCTAACAATCAGCCCCAGCATTTT.

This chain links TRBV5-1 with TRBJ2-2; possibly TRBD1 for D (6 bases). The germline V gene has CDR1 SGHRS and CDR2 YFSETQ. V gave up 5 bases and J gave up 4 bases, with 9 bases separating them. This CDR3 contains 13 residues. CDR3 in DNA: TGCGCCAGCAGGACGGACAGCACCGGGGAGCTGTTTTTT. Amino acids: CASRTDSTGELFF.

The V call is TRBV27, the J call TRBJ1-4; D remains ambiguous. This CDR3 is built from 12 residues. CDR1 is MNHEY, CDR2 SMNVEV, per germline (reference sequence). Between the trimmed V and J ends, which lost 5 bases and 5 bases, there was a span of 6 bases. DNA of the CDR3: TGTGCCAGCAGTCCTTTGAATGAAAAACTGTTTTTT. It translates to CASSPLNEKLFF.

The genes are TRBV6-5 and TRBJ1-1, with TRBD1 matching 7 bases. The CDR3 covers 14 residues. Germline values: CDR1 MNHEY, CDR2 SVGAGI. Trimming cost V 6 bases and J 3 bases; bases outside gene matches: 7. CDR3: CASRSGTAHTEAFF. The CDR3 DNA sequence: TGTGCCAGCAGGTCCGGGACAGCCCACACTGAAGCTTTCTTT.

In DNA form, the CDR3 reads TGCGCCAGCAGCCCCGGGGGGGTCAGGTATGGCTACACCTTC. Protein sequence: CASSPGGVRYGYTF. This chain joins TRBV5-1 and TRBJ1-2; D is possibly TRBD1 (5 bases). This CDR3 spans 14 amino acids. The ends were cut back, 4 bases at V and 5 bases at J, with 15 bases in the middle. CDR1 and CDR2 from the germline V gene are SGHRS and YFSETQ.

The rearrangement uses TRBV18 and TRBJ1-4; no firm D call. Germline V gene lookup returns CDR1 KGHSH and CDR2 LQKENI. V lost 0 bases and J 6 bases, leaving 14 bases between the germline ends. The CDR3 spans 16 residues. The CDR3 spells CASSPPAAEPYEKLFF. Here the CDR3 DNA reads TGTGCCAGCTCACCACCGGCAGCGGAACCATATGAAAAACTGTTTTTT.

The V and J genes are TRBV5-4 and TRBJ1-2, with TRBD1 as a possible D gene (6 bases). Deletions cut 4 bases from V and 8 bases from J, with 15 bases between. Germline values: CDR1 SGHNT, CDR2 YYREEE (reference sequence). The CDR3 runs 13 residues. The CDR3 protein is CASSAQGFGGYTF. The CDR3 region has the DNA TGTGCCAGCAGCGCACAGGGCTTCGGGGGCTACACCTTC.

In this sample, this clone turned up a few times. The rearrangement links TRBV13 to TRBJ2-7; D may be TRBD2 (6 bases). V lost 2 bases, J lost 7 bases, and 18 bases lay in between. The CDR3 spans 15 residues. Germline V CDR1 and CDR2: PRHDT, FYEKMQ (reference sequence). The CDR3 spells CASSLWVNVGGEQYF. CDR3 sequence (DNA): TGTGCCAGCAGCTTATGGGTTAATGTGGGGGGAGAGCAGTACTTC.

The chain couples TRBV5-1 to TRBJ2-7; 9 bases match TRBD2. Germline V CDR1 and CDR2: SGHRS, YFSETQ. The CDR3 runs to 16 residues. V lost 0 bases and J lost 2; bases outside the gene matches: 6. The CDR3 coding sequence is TGCGCCAGCAGCTTGGGGACTAGCGTGGCAGCCTACGAGCAGTACTTC. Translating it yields CASSLGTSVAAYEQYF.

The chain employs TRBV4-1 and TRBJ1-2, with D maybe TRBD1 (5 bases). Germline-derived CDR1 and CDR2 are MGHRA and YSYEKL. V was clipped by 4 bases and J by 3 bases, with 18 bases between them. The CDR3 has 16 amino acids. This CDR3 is CASSLFFGASDYGYTF. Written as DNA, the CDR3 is TGCGCCAGCAGCCTATTTTTCGGGGCTAGCGACTATGGCTACACCTTC.

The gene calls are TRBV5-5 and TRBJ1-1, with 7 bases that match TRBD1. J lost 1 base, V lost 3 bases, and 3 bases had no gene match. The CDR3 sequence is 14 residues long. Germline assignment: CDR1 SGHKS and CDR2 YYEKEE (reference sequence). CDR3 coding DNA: TGTGCCAGCAGCTGGGGACAGACGAACACTGAAGCTTTCTTT. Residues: CASSWGQTNTEAFF. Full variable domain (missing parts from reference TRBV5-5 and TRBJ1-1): DAGVTQSPTHLIKTRGQQVTLRCSPISGHKSVSWYQQVLGQGPQFIFQYYEKEERGRGNFPDRFSARQFPNYSSELNVNALLLGDSALYLCASSWGQTNTEAFFGQGTRLTVV.

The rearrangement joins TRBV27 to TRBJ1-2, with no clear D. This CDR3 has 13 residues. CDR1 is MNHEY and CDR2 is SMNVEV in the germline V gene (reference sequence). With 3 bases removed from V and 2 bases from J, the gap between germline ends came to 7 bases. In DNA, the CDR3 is TGTGCCAGCAGTTTCCAGGAAAACTATGGCTACACCTTC. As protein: CASSFQENYGYTF.

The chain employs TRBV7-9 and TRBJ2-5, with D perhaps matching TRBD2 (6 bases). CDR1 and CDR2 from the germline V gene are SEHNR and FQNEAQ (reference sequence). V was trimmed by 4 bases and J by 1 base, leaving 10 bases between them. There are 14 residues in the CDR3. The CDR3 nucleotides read TGTGCCAGCAGCTCCATCGGGGGCCAAGAGACCCAGTACTTC. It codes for CASSSIGGQETQYF.